A single sample gave rise to the 6 T cell receptor beta chains below, sequenced in a study of T-cell memory formation after mild COVID-19. TCRdb re-called the 5' RACE reads through MiXCR, storing one row per CDR3 protein. The data contain approximately 300,000 distinct CDR3 sequences, approximately 19% of them singletons. Sequenced input: PBMCs or a T cell subset sorted from them (not recorded which). These receptor sequences come from a man between 18 and 29 years old who had mild COVID-19 (a few samples of this study predate the infection). Cell type and time point are not known.

This sequence joins TRBV10-2 and TRBJ2-2; D remains ambiguous. The CDR3 length is 16 residues. Germline CDR1 reads WSHSY; CDR2 reads SAAADI. V was shortened by 3 bases and J by 0 bases, with 11 bases between the two germline ends. The CDR3 here is CASSEQAPANTGELFF. CDR3 nucleotides: TGCGCCAGCAGTGAACAAGCCCCCGCGAACACCGGGGAGCTGTTTTTT.

The rearrangement uses TRBV7-2 and TRBJ1-1; unclear D gene. This CDR3 is 11 amino acids long. Per germline, CDR1 SGHTA and CDR2 FQGNSA. Trimming removed 10 bases from V and 3 bases from J, with 9 bases in between. The CDR3 is CAMVGYTEAFF. CDR3 nucleotides: TGTGCCATGGTTGGGTACACTGAAGCTTTCTTT.

V usage is TRBV6-5 and J usage is TRBJ1-2; the D gene is possibly TRBD1 (6 bases). The CDR3 extends over 14 amino acids. Trimming cost V 5 bases and J 4 bases, with 14 bases left between them. CDR1 is MNHEY and CDR2 is SVGAGI in the germline V gene. CDR3 nucleotides: TGTGCCAGCAGTCTTGACAGGCACCCCTATGGCTACACCTTC. It is translated as CASSLDRHPYGYTF.

This clonotype appeared a few times. The V call is TRBV19, the J call TRBJ1-1; 7 positions match TRBD1. The germline gives CDR1 LNHDA, CDR2 SQIVND (reference sequence). V lost 4 bases, J lost 3 bases, and 5 bases stayed unmatched. The CDR3 spans 14 residues. This CDR3 reads CASSTTGDYTEAFF. Written as DNA, the CDR3 is TGTGCCAGTAGTACCACAGGGGACTACACTGAAGCTTTCTTT.

The chain carries TRBV6-2 or TRBV6-3 and TRBJ2-1; 7 nucleotides line up with TRBD2. V lost 5 bases, J lost 7 bases, and 8 bases stayed unmatched. The CDR3 is 14 amino acids. CDR1 and CDR2 from the germline V gene are MNHEY and SVGEGT. This chain's CDR3 is CASSKGPGGNEQFF. For the CDR3, the DNA is TGTGCCAGCAGTAAGGGACCCGGGGGGAATGAGCAGTTCTTC.

The rearrangement joins TRBV2 to TRBJ2-5; the match to TRBD1 covers 7 bases. After removal of 6 bases from V and 4 bases from J, the junction contained 8 bases not matched to a gene. The CDR3 runs to 14 residues. Germline V gene data show CDR1 as SNHLY and CDR2 as FYNNEI. The CDR3 region has the DNA TGTGCCAGCAGCGACGACAGGGTTGGAGAGACCCAGTACTTC. The encoded protein is CASSDDRVGETQYF.